This T cell receptor beta chain is drawn from a study of spatial heterogeneity in lung cancer. TCRdb passed the 5' RACE reads through MiXCR, listing each CDR3 protein once. The sample has some 80,000 distinct CDR3 sequences, under 8.5% seen once. Time point here: sample taken at primary tumor resection. The roughly 79 donors had untreated early-stage non-small cell lung cancer. Sequencing of whole RNA from tumor, nontumor lung or frozen PBMC involved no sorting. This clonotype was observed a few times. Its target is not known. CDR1 and CDR2 (germline): MGHRA, YSYEKL. The CDR3 consists of 14 residues. V dropped 2 bases and J dropped 4 bases, with 8 bases sitting between them. Study-wide points: Detection of ubiquitous tumor TCRs in blood was higher at resection than follow-up.

The rearrangement links TRBV4-1 to TRBJ2-2, with a possible D match to TRBD1 (5 bases). This clonotype originated in a male donor with early-stage non-small cell lung cancer. The starting material was PBMCs, obtained at surgery. The CDR3 sequence is CASSQQGSTGELFF. The CDR3 DNA reads as TGCGCCAGCAGCCAACAGGGCTCCACCGGGGAGCTGTTTTTT.